This TCR beta chain derives from a study of blood T cell repertoires in COVID-19. Study as a whole: The United States, Italy and Spain supplied acute and convalescent COVID-19 samples.

The CDR3 has 11 residues. The germline V gene encodes CDR1 DFQATT and CDR2 SNEGSKA (reference sequence). Trimming stripped 4 bases from V and 5 bases from J, with 5 bases between. Profiled with immunoSEQ multiplex PCR; TCRdb holds only in-frame clones, not every one. The table records roughly 140,000 clones, around 90% of them present only once. This receptor was taken from an older woman with active or convalescent COVID-19. The chain carries TRBV20-1 and TRBJ1-4; D not certain. The sequencing sample was made of peripheral blood. CDR3 region: CSATGNEKLFF. As DNA, the CDR3 is TGCAGTGCTACGGGGAATGAAAAACTGTTTTTT.